The rows below give T cell receptor beta chains drawn from one sample of a study of blood T cells in healthy people across ages. TCRdb recomputed calls from the 5' RACE reads with MiXCR, one row per CDR3 protein. The sample records over 1.5 million distinct CDR3 sequences, just under 50% being singletons. The sequenced material came from blood. Receptors were obtained from a woman between 35 and 50 years old in good health. Both conserved end residues are part of each CDR3. D genes are given only for firm matches. Clone size is shown for a subset of rows, as once, few, many or a class of expanded clone.

V	J	D	size	CDR3	DNA
TRBV6-2/TRBV6-3	TRBJ2-5	-	-	CASSYSDGDNEQYF	TGTGCCAGCAGTTACTCAGATGGGGACAATGAGCAGTACTTC
TRBV7-2	TRBJ2-7	TRBD2	-	CASSVAGRGYEQYF	TGTGCCAGCAGCGTAGCGGGAAGGGGATACGAGCAGTACTTC
TRBV28	TRBJ2-1	TRBD1	-	CASSLLQGASNEQFF	TGTGCCAGCAGCCTCCTCCAGGGGGCCTCCAATGAGCAGTTCTTC
TRBV6-5	TRBJ2-1	-	many	CASSRVSYNEQFF	TGTGCCAGCAGTCGCGTCTCCTACAATGAGCAGTTCTTC
TRBV5-1	TRBJ2-1	TRBD2	-	CASSPLAGQGNEQFF	TGCGCCAGCAGCCCCCTAGCGGGTCAGGGCAATGAGCAGTTCTTC
TRBV2	TRBJ2-4	-	few	CASSGLRAASKNIQYF	TGTGCCAGCAGTGGTCTCAGGGCGGCGTCCAAAAACATTCAGTACTTC
TRBV19	TRBJ1-4	TRBD1	-	CASTRTGRTNEKLFF	TGTGCCAGTACTCGGACAGGGAGGACTAATGAAAAACTGTTTTTT
TRBV7-2	TRBJ2-1	TRBD2	-	CASSLAMGLAGYNEQFF	TGTGCCAGCAGCTTAGCGATGGGACTAGCGGGGTACAATGAGCAGTTCTTC
TRBV2	TRBJ2-7	-	-	CASRLETYEQYF	TGTGCCAGCCGACTAGAGACCTACGAGCAGTACTTC
TRBV4-1	TRBJ2-3	-	-	CASSLQYLGGAPGDTQYF	TGCGCCAGCAGCCTTCAATATTTGGGGGGGGCCCCCGGGGATACGCAGTATTTT
TRBV7-2	TRBJ2-5	-	few	CASRGGGLGETQYF	TGTGCCAGCAGGGGGGGTGGCCTCGGAGAGACCCAGTACTTC
TRBV20-1	TRBJ2-3	-	-	CSAGMSDTQYF	TGCAGTGCTGGAATGTCAGATACGCAGTATTTT
TRBV5-1	TRBJ2-1	-	-	CASIHSDRALGNEQFF	TGCGCCAGCATCCATTCGGACAGAGCTTTAGGGAATGAGCAGTTCTTC
TRBV7-9	TRBJ2-3	TRBD1	-	CASGFQAHGTDAQYF	TGTGCCAGCGGCTTCCAGGCACACGGGACAGATGCGCAGTATTTT
TRBV29-1	TRBJ2-1	TRBD1	few	CSGTGALYNEQFF	TGCAGCGGGACAGGGGCGTTATACAATGAGCAGTTCTTC
TRBV7-3	TRBJ2-3	-	-	CASSRTRGTDTQYF	TGTGCCAGCAGCCGTACTAGGGGCACAGATACGCAGTATTTT
TRBV5-1	TRBJ2-5	TRBD2	once	CASSPGTRILDKQYF	TGCGCCAGCAGCCCCGGGACTAGAATCTTAGACAAGCAGTACTTC
TRBV6-2/TRBV6-3	TRBJ2-4	-	-	CASSYRSTVRLAKNIQYF	TGTGCCAGCAGTTACAGGAGCACAGTTAGACTAGCCAAAAACATTCAGTACTTC
TRBV29-1	TRBJ2-1	TRBD2	-	CSAHEWGGANEQFF	TGCAGCGCTCACGAATGGGGGGGAGCGAATGAGCAGTTCTTC
TRBV10-3	TRBJ2-3	TRBD2	-	CAISPGLGTDTQYF	TGTGCCATCAGCCCGGGACTAGGAACAGATACGCAGTATTTT
TRBV6-1	TRBJ1-6	-	-	CASSEVLGNSPLHF	TGTGCCAGCAGTGAAGTGTTAGGAAATTCACCCCTCCACTTT